This T cell receptor (beta chain) was observed in a study of T-cell memory formation after mild COVID-19. Across the whole study: TCR clusters mostly belonged to single donors. Study-wide points: Among CD4+ contracting clones, most were CM and EM, and CD8+ ones EMRA.

UMIs and sample barcodes were carried by the TCR alpha and TCR beta cDNA libraries that 5'RACE produced using constant-segment primers. TCRdb re-called the 5' RACE reads with MiXCR, one entry per CDR3 protein. This table has hundreds of thousands of distinct CDR3 sequences, 23% appearing once. Turning to this clonotype: Its antigen is currently unknown.

J lost 4 bases, V lost 3 bases, and 8 bases had no gene match. CDR1 and CDR2 (germline): SQVTM, ANQGSEA. This CDR3 region has 15 residues. The sequenced sample was PBMCs or a T cell subset sorted from them (not recorded which). The chain has TRBV29-1 and TRBJ2-1; 8 positions match TRBD2. This receptor was identified in an adult woman who had mild COVID-19 (a few samples of this study predate the infection). Cell type and time point are not known. The CDR3, as DNA: TGCAGCGTTGAGATACTAGCGGCGGGTTACAATGAGCAGTTCTTC. Its protein is CSVEILAAGYNEQFF.